These 9 T cell receptor beta chains came from one sample sequenced in a study of cytomegalovirus exposure and HLA in healthy donors. PCR employed 60 Vbeta and 13 Jbeta primers. Only in-frame clones appear in the TCRdb table, and some are missing; sequencing was by immunoSEQ multiplex PCR. The table includes 190,000 or so clones, 79% detected once. The sequenced sample consisted of PBMCs. These receptors were collected from a girl between 5 and 17 years old in good health and CMV-seropositive.

The genes are TRBV4-3 and TRBJ2-7; TRBD2 is a possible D gene (6 bases). The CDR3 sequence is 16 residues long. Per the germline V gene, CDR1 is LGHNA and CDR2 is YSLEER. Deletions cut 1 base from V and 0 bases from J, with 13 bases between. Here the CDR3 DNA reads TGCGCCAGCAGCCAAGCCACCGGGACTCCCTCCTACGAGCAGTACTTC. Protein product: CASSQATGTPSYEQYF.

This rearrangement joins TRBV29-1 to TRBJ1-1, with TRBD1 as a possible D gene (6 bases). V was trimmed by 6 bases and J by 7 bases, leaving 12 bases between them. Per the germline V gene, CDR1 is SQVTM and CDR2 is ANQGSEA. This CDR3 has 11 amino acids. The CDR3 here is CSVQDRIEAFF. CDR3 sequence (DNA): TGCAGCGTCCAAGACAGGATTGAAGCTTTCTTT.

The rearrangement joins TRBV7-2 to TRBJ2-6, with D uncertain. There are 16 residues in the CDR3. Germline V CDR1 and CDR2: SGHTA, FQGNSA. Trimming pared 2 bases from V and 0 bases from J, leaving 8 bases between. The DNA for the CDR3 is TGTGCCAGCAGCTTACGGCAGGACTCTGGGGCCAACGTCCTGACTTTC. Protein: CASSLRQDSGANVLTF.

The rearrangement joins TRBV11-2 to TRBJ1-3; D is perhaps TRBD1 (5 bases). The V gene lost 0 bases and the J gene lost 4 bases, with 10 bases spanning the gap. The CDR3 loop spans 15 amino acids. Germline CDR1 reads SGHAT; CDR2 reads FQNNGV. The DNA of the CDR3 is TGTGCCAGCAGCTTAGACAGGGCTTCCGGAAACACCATATATTTT. This translates into CASSLDRASGNTIYF.

The genes are TRBV19 and TRBJ1-2; 9 bases align to TRBD1. The CDR3 spans 12 residues. CDR1 is LNHDA, CDR2 SQIVND, per germline (reference sequence). Trimming cost V 4 bases and J 8 bases; bases outside gene matches: 2. As DNA, the CDR3 is TGTGCCAGTAGTAGGGACAGGGTCGGCTACACCTTC. Translated, it gives CASSRDRVGYTF.

This sequence joins TRBV9 and TRBJ2-3, with TRBD2 as a possible D gene (7 bases). The germline V gene encodes CDR1 SGDLS and CDR2 YYNGEE. The germline V and J ends were trimmed by 2 bases and 2 bases, with 12 bases remaining between them. The CDR3 consists of 15 residues. The CDR3 DNA reads TGTGCCAGCAGCGTCCGGGGGGCCATCACAGATACGCAGTATTTT. It is translated as CASSVRGAITDTQYF.

The chain couples TRBV6-1 to TRBJ1-2; tentatively, D is TRBD1 (5 bases). CDR1 is MNHNS, CDR2 SASEGT, per germline. The CDR3 covers 13 residues. Trimming removed 7 bases from V and 2 bases from J, with 11 bases in between. DNA for the CDR3: TGTGCCAGCACCAGGGACTGGAACTATGGCTACACCTTC. Translation gives CASTRDWNYGYTF.

This chain links TRBV2 with TRBJ1-1, with a possible D match to TRBD1 (6 bases). Germline CDR1 is SNHLY and CDR2 is FYNNEI. This CDR3 has 14 residues. Trimming took off 6 bases at V and 5 bases at J, with 16 bases between the two ends. As DNA, the CDR3 is TGTGCCAGCAGCCCGTGGGGGGGGCAAACTGAAGCTTTCTTT. It is translated as CASSPWGGQTEAFF.

This clone came up a few times. V gene TRBV10-3 combines with J gene TRBJ2-1; 8 bases fit TRBD2. With V trimmed by 4 bases and J by 4 bases, 6 bases remained unmatched. Germline V gives CDR1 ENHRY, CDR2 SYGVKD. The CDR3 has 15 residues. The CDR3, as DNA: TGTGCCATCAGTGGGGGACTAGTCCCTTACAATGAGCAGTTCTTC. As protein: CAISGGLVPYNEQFF.